Described below is a single T cell receptor (beta chain) sequence and its context. Its antigen is not known. This sample stems from a study of shared clonotypes between healthy human individuals. Whole-study findings and limits: Although depth was large, rarefaction showed that sequencing of the sorted subsets was incomplete.

Template for every sorted-subset replicate PCR totaled roughly 210 ng DNA, about 30,000 T cell genomes. Assay used: immunoSEQ multiplex PCR; TCRdb lists only in-frame clones, some missing. The sample contains about 680,000 clones, about 92% of which appear only once. The V end lost 5 bases, the J end lost 3 bases, and 15 bases lay between the germline ends. The CDR3 has 15 amino acids. Germline-derived CDR1 and CDR2 are SGHRS and YFSETQ. Naive-designated CD8 cells lacked CD45RO, were positively enriched for CCR7, and omitted terminally differentiated effector memory CD45RA+ cells. The sample taken for sequencing was naive CD8+ T cells sorted from blood. This TCR was sampled from a man between 25 and 39 years old in good health. The rearrangement joins TRBV5-1 to TRBJ2-1; D perhaps matches TRBD2 (5 bases). CDR3 sequence (DNA): TGCGCCAGCAGAAGTACGGGGAGTATCTACAATGAGCAGTTCTTC. Translating it yields CASRSTGSIYNEQFF.